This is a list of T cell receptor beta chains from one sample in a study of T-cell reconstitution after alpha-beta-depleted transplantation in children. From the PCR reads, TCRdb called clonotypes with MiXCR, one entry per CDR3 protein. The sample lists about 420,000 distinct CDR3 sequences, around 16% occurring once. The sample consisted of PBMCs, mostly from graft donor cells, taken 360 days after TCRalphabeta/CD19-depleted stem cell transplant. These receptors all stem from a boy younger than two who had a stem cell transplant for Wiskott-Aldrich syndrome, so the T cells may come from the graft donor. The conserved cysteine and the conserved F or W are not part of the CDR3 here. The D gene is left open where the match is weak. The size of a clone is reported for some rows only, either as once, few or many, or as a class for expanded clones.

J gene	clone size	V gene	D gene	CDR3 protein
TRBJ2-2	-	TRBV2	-	AIHRTNTGELF
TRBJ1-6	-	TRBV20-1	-	SARGGNSYNSPLH
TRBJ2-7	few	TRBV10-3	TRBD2	AISVLAGGPNEQY
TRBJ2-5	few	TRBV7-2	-	ASTLQETQY
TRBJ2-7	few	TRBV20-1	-	SASLSGTSYEQY
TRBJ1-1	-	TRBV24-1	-	ATSGGALNTEAF
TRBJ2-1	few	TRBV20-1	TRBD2	SATIGRGNEQF
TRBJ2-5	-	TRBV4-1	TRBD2	ASSQDPASGGKTQY
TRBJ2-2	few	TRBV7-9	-	ASSQGVNTGELF
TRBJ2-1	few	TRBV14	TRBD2	ASSQDRTSGGLEQF
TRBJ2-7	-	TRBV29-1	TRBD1	SVEGPGQGYEQY
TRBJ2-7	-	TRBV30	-	AWSVGSSYEQY
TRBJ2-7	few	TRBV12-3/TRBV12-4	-	ASSLTLLEQY
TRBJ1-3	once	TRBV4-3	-	ASSHDSNTIY
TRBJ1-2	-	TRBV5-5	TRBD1	ASSLFQTGQGNGYT
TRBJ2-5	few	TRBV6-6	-	ASAGTAQETQY
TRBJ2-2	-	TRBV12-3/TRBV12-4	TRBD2	ASSRTGLAGAGTGELF
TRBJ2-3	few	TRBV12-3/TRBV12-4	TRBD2	ASSFRGLREGTDTQY
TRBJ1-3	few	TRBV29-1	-	SVPRPGDSGNTIY
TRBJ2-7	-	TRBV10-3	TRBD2	AISERGAYEQY
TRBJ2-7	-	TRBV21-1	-	ASSKAMTSVTYEQY
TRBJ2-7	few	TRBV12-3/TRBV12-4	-	ASSSLGFPHEQY
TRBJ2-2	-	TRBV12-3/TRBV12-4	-	ASSWTSTGELF
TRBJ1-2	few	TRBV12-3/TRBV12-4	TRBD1	ASTSSDRGRPEDGYT
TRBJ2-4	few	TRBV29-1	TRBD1	SVVNRGSNIQY
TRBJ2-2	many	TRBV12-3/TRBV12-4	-	ASSLVRPNTGELF
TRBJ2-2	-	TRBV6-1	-	ASSPYPNTGELF
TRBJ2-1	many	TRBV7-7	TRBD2	ASSLRLAGSNEQF
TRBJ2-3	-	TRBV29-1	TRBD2	SVDVGRGGLDTQY
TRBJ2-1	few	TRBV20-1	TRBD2	SARVGRGGPVGEQF
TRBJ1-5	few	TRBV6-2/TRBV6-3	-	ASRVGIPNQPQH
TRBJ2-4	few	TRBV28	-	ASGGTLRNIQY
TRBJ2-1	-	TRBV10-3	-	AISVIEGASNEQF
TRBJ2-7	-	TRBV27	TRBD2	ASSSFRRLAGSYEQY
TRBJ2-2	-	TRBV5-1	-	ASRDSANTGELF
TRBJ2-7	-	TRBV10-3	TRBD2	AISESRAGAYEQY
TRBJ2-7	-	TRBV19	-	ASSASNRASYEQY
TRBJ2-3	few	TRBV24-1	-	ATSDFGGDTDTQY
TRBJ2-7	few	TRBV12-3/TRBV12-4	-	ASSFRPTLSYEQY
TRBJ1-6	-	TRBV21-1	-	ASSKQSRTGGSPLH
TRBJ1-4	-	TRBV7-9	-	ASSLAGGKGEKLF
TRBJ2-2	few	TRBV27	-	ASSLRATTTGELF
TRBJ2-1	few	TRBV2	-	ASAGSSYNEQF
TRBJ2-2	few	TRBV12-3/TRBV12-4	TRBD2	ASSGRITGELF
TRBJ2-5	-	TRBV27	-	ASSPTPRRTQY
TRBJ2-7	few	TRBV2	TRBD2	ASSGRTSGRDSYEQY
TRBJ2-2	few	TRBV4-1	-	ASSHQKQGTGELF
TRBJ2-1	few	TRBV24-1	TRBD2	ATSPRTSGGDYNEQF
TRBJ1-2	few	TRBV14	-	ASSPIQGPYGYT
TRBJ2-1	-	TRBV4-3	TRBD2	ASSQERMGEGNEQF
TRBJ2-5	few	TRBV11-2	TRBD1	ASSFGQGAGETQY
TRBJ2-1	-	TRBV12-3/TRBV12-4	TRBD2	ASSALAGGPRYNEQF
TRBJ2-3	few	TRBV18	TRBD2	ASSPLKAGGTDTQY
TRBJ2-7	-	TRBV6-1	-	ASSVQDLNYEQY
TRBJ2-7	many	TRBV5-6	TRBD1	ASSLDRGLYEQY
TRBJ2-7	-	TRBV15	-	ATAPVVYYEQY